This record concerns one T cell receptor beta chain sequence. TCRdb recomputed calls from the 5' RACE reads with MiXCR, one row per CDR3 protein. The profile covers about 580,000 distinct CDR3 sequences, with 17% appearing a single time and 17% taken by the ten largest. The data belong to a study of T cells after yellow fever vaccination. The V and J ends lost 0 bases and 7 bases respectively, with 18 bases between them. The V gene's germline CDR1 is MNHEY and CDR2 SVGAGI. This CDR3 is built from 16 residues. V usage is TRBV6-5 and J usage is TRBJ1-2; perhaps TRBD1 as D (6 bases). The sample here was PBMCs, taken about 5 days after the first yellow fever vaccination. The source of this sequence is a man younger than 30 who received the YFV17D yellow fever vaccine. The CDR3 sequence is CASSYSIGGRGPGYTF. DNA for the CDR3: TGTGCCAGCAGTTACTCGATTGGCGGCAGGGGTCCTGGCTACACCTTC.